This T cell receptor beta chain was identified in a study of molecular identifiers for immune sequencing clone quantification. This clonotype was seen ten or more times. TCRdb itself ran the PCR reads through MiXCR, one entry per CDR3 protein. The table lists about 640,000 distinct CDR3 sequences, approximately 20% of them singletons, with under 0.95% in the top ten. V dropped 0 bases and J dropped 3; count of bases not matched to a gene: 0. The germline gives CDR1 SGHRS, CDR2 YFSETQ. The CDR3 length is 14 residues. The chain couples TRBV5-1 to TRBJ2-3, with TRBD1 identical over 8 bases. The sequenced material came from naive CD8+ T cells from blood, with Jurkat cell RNA spiked in. The subset denotes: FACS-sorted CD8+CD4-CCR7+CD45RA+ naive T cells. This TCR was sampled from a human donor in good health. Some libraries in this study had Jurkat cell RNA spiked in. CDR3 protein: CASSLGDRTDTQYF. The CDR3 nucleotides are TGCGCCAGCAGCTTGGGGGACAGGACAGATACGCAGTATTTT.